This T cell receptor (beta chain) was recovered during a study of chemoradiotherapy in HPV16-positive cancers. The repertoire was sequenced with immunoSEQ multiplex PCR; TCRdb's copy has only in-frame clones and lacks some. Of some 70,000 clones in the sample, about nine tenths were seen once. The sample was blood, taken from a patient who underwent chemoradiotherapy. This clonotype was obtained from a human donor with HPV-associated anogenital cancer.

CDR3 in DNA: TGTGCCAGCAGTCCCCCCGGGGACTCTGAGCATACGCAGTATTTT. It translates to CASSPPGDSEHTQYF. V is TRBV28 and J is TRBJ2-3; D perhaps matches TRBD2 (6 bases). The CDR3 totals 15 residues. The V end lost 5 bases, the J end lost 7 bases, and 19 bases lay between the germline ends. CDR1 and CDR2 (germline): MDHEN, SYDVKM.